Listed below are T cell receptor beta chains from one sample, sequenced in a study of human T cells and chemical hapten exposure. TCRdb called the RACE reads again in MiXCR, with one record for every CDR3 protein. The sample records some 150,000 distinct CDR3 sequences, 10% to 15% being singletons. This specimen was whole blood, taken in connection with sensitization to the hapten diphenylcyclopropenone (DPC). Every receptor here comes from a woman in her 50s with alopecia areata. Some clones in this sample may be carry-over from other donors' samples. CDR3s include the opening cysteine and the closing phenylalanine or tryptophan. Fields, in order: D gene, J gene, V gene, clone size, CDR3 protein, CDR3 DNA. The D gene is left open where the match is weak. Part of the rows lack a size; the others show once, few, many or a class for expanded clones.

TRBD2	TRBJ2-7	TRBV20-1	.	CSALSGTNSYEQYF	TGCAGTGCCCTTAGCGGGACTAACTCCTACGAGCAGTACTTC
.	TRBJ2-5	TRBV28	.	CASSPPLGLQETQYF	TGTGCCAGCAGTCCACCTTTAGGGCTCCAAGAGACCCAGTACTTC
TRBD1	TRBJ2-7	TRBV20-1	few	CSAGTDFGEQYF	TGCAGTGCTGGGACAGACTTCGGCGAGCAGTACTTC
TRBD2	TRBJ2-1	TRBV11-2	.	CVSSLGLGPREQFF	TGTGTCAGCAGCTTAGGACTAGGCCCTCGGGAGCAGTTCTTC
TRBD2	TRBJ2-7	TRBV7-6	few	CASSLSSSGRAQEQYF	TGTGCCAGCAGCTTATCCTCTAGCGGGAGGGCCCAGGAGCAGTACTTC
TRBD1	TRBJ2-2	TRBV29-1	few	CSAARDRSTGELFF	TGCAGCGCTGCCCGGGACAGAAGCACCGGGGAGCTGTTTTTT
.	TRBJ2-2	TRBV6-5	.	CASSYGFTTNTGELFF	TGTGCCAGCAGTTACGGCTTTACTACGAACACCGGGGAGCTGTTTTTT
TRBD1	TRBJ1-4	TRBV3-1	few	CASTGKTGPNEKLFF	TGTGCCAGCACCGGGAAGACAGGGCCTAATGAAAAACTGTTTTTT
TRBD2	TRBJ2-2	TRBV4-2	few	CASSQRGTSREGGELFF	TGTGCCAGCAGCCAACGAGGGACTAGCCGGGAGGGCGGGGAGCTGTTTTTT
.	TRBJ1-2	TRBV6-5	.	CASSSPGIGYTF	TGTGCCAGCAGCTCTCCGGGCATCGGCTACACCTTC
.	TRBJ2-7	TRBV5-5	.	CASSPTTGTYEQYF	TGTGCCAGCAGCCCGACGACGGGAACCTACGAGCAGTACTTC
.	TRBJ1-4	TRBV25-1	many	CASSDGQLNEKLFF	TGTGCCAGCAGTGACGGACAGTTGAATGAAAAACTGTTTTTT